The 9 T cell receptor beta chains listed next were all sequenced from one sample in a study of cytomegalovirus exposure and HLA in healthy donors. The protocol was immunoSEQ multiplex PCR, while the TCRdb copy is restricted to in-frame clones and leaves out a portion. The sample records approximately 160,000 clones, 70% to 90% being singletons. Source material: PBMCs. The receptors were gathered from a woman between 18 and 29 years old in good health and CMV-seropositive.

This clone was picked up a small number of times. The rearrangement uses TRBV4-3 and TRBJ2-3, with 12 positions matching TRBD2. Germline CDR1 LGHNA, CDR2 YSLEER. The trim removed 0 bases at V and 4 bases at J, leaving 2 bases unmatched. This CDR3 spans 16 amino acids. DNA for the CDR3: TGCGCCAGCAGCCAAGATCTAGCGGGAGGGCCAGATACGCAGTATTTT. It encodes CASSQDLAGGPDTQYF.

This chain joins TRBV9 and TRBJ2-7, with TRBD2 matching 9 bases. The CDR3 length is 15 residues. The V gene's germline CDR1 is SGDLS and CDR2 YYNGEE. V lost 4 bases to trimming and J lost 2 bases; unmatched junction nucleotides: 7. The CDR3 sequence is CASSPGVAGAYEQYF. CDR3 in DNA: TGTGCCAGCAGCCCAGGGGTAGCGGGAGCCTACGAGCAGTACTTC.

This chain connects TRBV7-9 to TRBJ2-2, with TRBD1 matching 11 bases. This CDR3 has 15 residues. Germline-derived CDR1 and CDR2 are SEHNR and FQNEAQ (reference sequence). J gave up 5 bases and V 3 bases, and 2 bases lay outside the gene matches. CDR3 DNA sequence: TGTGCCAGCAGCTTGGACAGGGGGCCAACCGGGGAGCTGTTTTTT. It yields the protein CASSLDRGPTGELFF.

The chain employs TRBV29-1 and TRBJ1-1; the match to TRBD1 covers 9 bases. This CDR3 contains 14 residues. Germline CDR1 is SQVTM and CDR2 is ANQGSEA. Losses at the gene ends were 6 bases for V and 1 base for J; bases not matched to a gene: 6. The CDR3 DNA reads TGCAGCGTCCGCCGGACAGGGGCGAACACTGAAGCTTTCTTT. It yields the protein CSVRRTGANTEAFF.

This chain uses TRBV2 with TRBJ2-1; 12 bases map to TRBD2. Germline loops: CDR1 SNHLY, CDR2 FYNNEI. The CDR3 length is 14 residues. After removal of 6 bases from V and 8 bases from J, the junction contained 5 bases not matched to a gene. CDR3 sequence: CASRETSGSDEQFF. The CDR3 DNA follows: TGTGCCAGCAGGGAGACTAGCGGGAGCGATGAGCAGTTCTTC.

The V gene is TRBV2, the J gene TRBJ1-1; D perhaps matches TRBD1 (5 bases). This CDR3 spans 13 amino acids. CDR1 and CDR2 from the germline V gene are SNHLY and FYNNEI. Between the trimmed V and J ends, which lost 10 bases and 1 base, there was a span of 13 bases. In DNA, the CDR3 is TGTGCCATAAGGGACTTACCGAACACTGAAGCTTTCTTT. Translated, it gives CAIRDLPNTEAFF.

The chain combines TRBV9 with TRBJ2-3; D is ambiguous. V shed 3 bases and J shed 2 bases, with 4 bases lying between them. Germline CDR1 and CDR2: SGDLS and YYNGEE. This CDR3 is built from 12 residues. CDR3 protein: CASSAYTDTQYF. Here the CDR3 DNA reads TGTGCCAGCAGCGCGTACACAGATACGCAGTATTTT.

V is TRBV5-1 and J is TRBJ1-2, with a tentative D call TRBD1 (5 bases). The V end was cut by 2 bases, the J end by 7 bases, with 9 bases between. From germline, CDR1 is SGHRS and CDR2 YFSETQ. This CDR3 spans 12 amino acids. The CDR3 is CASSFDGAGYTF. The DNA for the CDR3 is TGCGCCAGCAGCTTTGATGGGGCTGGCTACACCTTC.

V and J are TRBV7-2 and TRBJ1-5, with 7 bases lining up with TRBD1. Germline CDR1 reads SGHTA; CDR2 reads FQGNSA. This CDR3 region has 16 residues. With V trimmed by 2 bases and J by 4 bases, 8 bases remained unmatched. CDR3 loop: CASSLTGVEKNQPQHF. In nucleotides, the CDR3 is TGTGCCAGCAGCTTAACAGGGGTGGAAAAGAATCAGCCCCAGCATTTT.